This is a list of T cell receptor beta chains from one sample in a study of T cells in Graves' hyperthyroidism and ophthalmopathy. TCRdb analysed the multiplex PCR reads with MiXCR anew, one entry per CDR3 protein. The sample has 490,000 or so distinct CDR3 sequences, under 25% seen once. Sequencing was carried out using blood. The receptors were sampled from a woman aged 70-85 years with Graves' ophthalmopathy. CDR3s include the opening cysteine and the closing phenylalanine or tryptophan. D genes are given only for firm matches. Expanded clones get a size class; other rows say once, few or many, or leave the size out.

>many|TRBV12-3/TRBV12-4|TRBJ1-1|-
TGTGCCAGCAGCCTGGGACGGCTGAACACTGAAGCTTTCTTT
CASSLGRLNTEAFF
>-|TRBV24-1|TRBJ2-7|-
TGTGCTAACACGAGCCCTGCGGACCCTTACGAGCAGTACTTC
CANTSPADPYEQYF
>-|TRBV7-2|TRBJ2-5|-
TGTGCCAGCAGCTTAGCGGGTTACCAAGAGACCCAGTACTTC
CASSLAGYQETQYF
>few|TRBV7-2|TRBJ1-6|-
TGTGCCAGCAGCTTAGAAGTTTTGGGGATGACACCCCTCCACTTT
CASSLEVLGMTPLHF
>-|TRBV15|TRBJ1-4|-
TGTGCCACCAGCAGCAGAACCTCATGGGATGAAAGACTGTTTTTT
CATSSRTSWDERLFF
>few|TRBV12-5|TRBJ2-3|-
TGTGCTAGTGGTTTGCCCCAGGGGAGTAGCACAGATACGCAGTATTTT
CASGLPQGSSTDTQYF
>few|TRBV6-1|TRBJ1-5|TRBD1
TGTGCCAGCAGGGGACAGGGAAAATATCAGCCCCAGCATTTT
CASRGQGKYQPQHF
>once|TRBV29-1|TRBJ2-7|-
TGCAGCCCTACCCGAGTAGGGGATGAGCAGTACTTC
CSPTRVGDEQYF
>-|TRBV5-1|TRBJ1-4|-
TGCGCCAGCCGATCCGGTCCCGGGACTAATGAAAAACTGTTTTTT
CASRSGPGTNEKLFF
>-|TRBV9|TRBJ2-3|-
TGTGCCAGCAATCCGGTGGGGGATGATACGCAGTATTTT
CASNPVGDDTQYF
>few|TRBV29-1|TRBJ2-5|-
TGCAGCGGGAAGAGGGCAGGAGAGACCCAGTACTTC
CSGKRAGETQYF
>-|TRBV28|TRBJ2-6|-
TGTGCCAGCAGACAAATTACAGGCTCTGGGGCCAACGTCCTGACTTTC
CASRQITGSGANVLTF
>-|TRBV24-1|TRBJ2-1|TRBD1
TGTGCCACCAGACGGGACAGGGGAAGCAATGAGCAGTTCTTC
CATRRDRGSNEQFF
>-|TRBV3-1|TRBJ2-7|TRBD2
TGTGCCAGCAGCCCCTCCTACCGGGAGGCCCTTGATGAGCAGTACTTC
CASSPSYREALDEQYF
>few|TRBV30|TRBJ2-7|-
TGTGCCTGGAGTGGGGGTAGTACCTACGAGCAGTACTTC
CAWSGGSTYEQYF
>few|TRBV5-1|TRBJ1-5|-
TGCGCCAGCAGCTTGGATCGTAGGGTGCGGAATCAGCCCCAGCATTTT
CASSLDRRVRNQPQHF
>many|TRBV2|TRBJ2-7|-
TGTGCCAGCAGTGGAAGTTGGGGATACGAGCAGTACTTC
CASSGSWGYEQYF